A selection of T cell receptor beta chains follows, all from one sample in a study of T cell repertoires in cytomegalovirus infection. These receptors' targets are unknown. TCRdb called the reads again in MiXCR, with one record for every CDR3 protein. This sample has about 920,000 distinct CDR3 sequences, with roughly 30% found just once. The sequenced sample was cultured CD8+ T cells from PBMCs, obtained from culture after CMV antigen stimulation. The receptors derive from a human donor in good health (CMV status not recorded). Some clones in this sample may be carry-over from other donors' samples. Both conserved end residues are part of each CDR3. The D gene is left open where the match is weak. Where a row states a size, it is once, few, many or the class of an expanded clone; other rows omit it.

TRBV6-2/TRBV6-3	-	TRBJ1-2	TRBD1	TGTGCCAGCAAAGAACTGGGACAGCCTTATGGCTACACCTTC	CASKELGQPYGYTF
TRBV27	few	TRBJ2-4	-	TGTGCCAGCATGGGCGGACTCAAAAACATTCAGTACTTC	CASMGGLKNIQYF
TRBV5-1	-	TRBJ2-5	-	TGCGCCAGCAGCTTGGTTGACAAGGGCCAAGAGACCCAGTACTTC	CASSLVDKGQETQYF
TRBV5-1	-	TRBJ2-1	TRBD2	TGCGCCAGCAGCTTGTTTAGCGGGGGGGCCCTTGAGCAGTTCTTC	CASSLFSGGALEQFF
TRBV12-3/TRBV12-4	once	TRBJ2-7	-	TGTGCCAGCAGGTTGGAAGGCGAGCAGTACTTC	CASRLEGEQYF
TRBV28	-	TRBJ2-1	-	TGTGCCAGCAGTAGGGTCCTCTACAATGAGCAGTTCTTC	CASSRVLYNEQFF
TRBV7-8	few	TRBJ1-1	-	TGTGCCAGCAGCTTCTGGGTGGAGGGTGTCGGCACTGAAGCTTTCTTT	CASSFWVEGVGTEAFF
TRBV2	-	TRBJ1-6	TRBD1	TGTGCCAGCAGTGAAATCGGGACAGGGTTGTCACCCCTCCACTTT	CASSEIGTGLSPLHF
TRBV7-9	many	TRBJ2-5	TRBD1	TGTGCCAGCAGCCCTCAGGGGGCTCAGGAGACCCAGTACTTC	CASSPQGAQETQYF
TRBV11-2	few	TRBJ2-1	-	TGTGCCAGCAGCTCATACTTTAGAGGGAATGAGCAGTTCTTC	CASSSYFRGNEQFF
TRBV10-3	-	TRBJ1-2	-	TGTGCCATCAGTGACCCGGACAGAAACCTTAACTATGGCTACACCTTC	CAISDPDRNLNYGYTF
TRBV28	few	TRBJ1-2	-	TGTGCCAGCAGCTCTCTATACTCTCAGAGGGACTATGGCTACACCTTC	CASSSLYSQRDYGYTF
TRBV6-5	-	TRBJ2-2	TRBD2	TGTGCCAGCAGTTACTCCCGACTAGCGGCGAACACCGGGGAGCTGTTTTTT	CASSYSRLAANTGELFF
TRBV7-2	many	TRBJ1-5	TRBD1	TGTGCCAGCAGTTCGACAGGGGGCTTTCAGCCCCAGCATTTT	CASSSTGGFQPQHF
TRBV7-9	few	TRBJ2-7	-	TGTGCCAGCTCCAGCTCTGTTACCCACGAGCAGTACTTC	CASSSSVTHEQYF
TRBV6-1	few	TRBJ2-2	-	TGTGCCAGCAGAAGAATTCAAAACACCGGGGAGCTGTTTTTT	CASRRIQNTGELFF
TRBV7-6	many	TRBJ1-5	-	TGTGCCAGCAGCTTCGCAGATAGCAATCAGCCCCAGCATTTT	CASSFADSNQPQHF
TRBV7-9	-	TRBJ2-2	-	TGTGCCAGCAGCTTACCCGAGACTCGCGCCGGGGAGCTGTTTTTT	CASSLPETRAGELFF
TRBV12-3/TRBV12-4	-	TRBJ1-6	-	TGTGCCAGCACTGGGGAGAATTCACCCCTCCACTTT	CASTGENSPLHF
TRBV24-1	-	TRBJ2-1	-	TGTGCCACCAGAGCGACCTCCTACAATGAGCAGTTCTTC	CATRATSYNEQFF
TRBV9	-	TRBJ2-5	TRBD1	TGTGCCAGCAGCGTAGAAGGGGGCCGGGAGACCCAGTACTTC	CASSVEGGRETQYF
TRBV19	few	TRBJ2-6	-	TGTGCCAGTAGTTCCGAGGCAGTCAGCTACTCTGGGGCCAACGTCCTGACTTTC	CASSSEAVSYSGANVLTF
TRBV6-5	-	TRBJ2-1	TRBD2	TGTGCCAGCAGTTACGGGCGGGGGGGCCGTAATGAGCAGTTCTTC	CASSYGRGGRNEQFF
TRBV7-9	many	TRBJ2-2	-	TGTGCCAGCAGCTCATACAGGGTAACCGGGGAGCTGTTTTTT	CASSSYRVTGELFF
TRBV7-6	many	TRBJ2-2	-	TGTGCCAGCACCAGAAGGACGGAATCCACCGGGGAGCTGTTTTTT	CASTRRTESTGELFF
TRBV7-9	few	TRBJ1-4	-	TGTGCCAGCAGCCACTACGGGGCGGGAAAAGAAAAACTGTTTTTT	CASSHYGAGKEKLFF
TRBV19	-	TRBJ1-2	TRBD1	TGTGCCAGTAGTATCCCGACAGGGCATAAAGGCTACACCTTC	CASSIPTGHKGYTF
TRBV15	-	TRBJ1-1	-	TGTGCCACCAGCTCCTATGGGGAGGGGCATGAAGCTTTCTTT	CATSSYGEGHEAFF
TRBV19	once	TRBJ2-1	TRBD1	TGTGCCACCGAGGGAGGGGGGACAGGGGGCTCCTACAATGAGCAGTTCTTC	CATEGGGTGGSYNEQFF
TRBV4-1	few	TRBJ1-2	-	TGCGCCAGCAGCCAATCCACTTCCCCCGAGGAGGCAGCCTATGGCTACACCTTC	CASSQSTSPEEAAYGYTF
TRBV6-1	-	TRBJ1-5	-	TGTGCCAGCAGCGACAGTTTTAGCAATCAGCCCCAGCATTTT	CASSDSFSNQPQHF